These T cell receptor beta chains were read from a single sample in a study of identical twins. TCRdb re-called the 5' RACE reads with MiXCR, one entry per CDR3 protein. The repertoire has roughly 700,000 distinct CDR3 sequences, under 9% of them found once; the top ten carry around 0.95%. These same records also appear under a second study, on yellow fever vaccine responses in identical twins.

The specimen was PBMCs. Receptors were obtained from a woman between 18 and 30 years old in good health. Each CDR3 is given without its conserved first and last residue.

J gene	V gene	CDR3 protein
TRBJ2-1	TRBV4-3	ASSPSRAEVYNEQF
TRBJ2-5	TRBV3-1	ASSQDAGGGIQETQY
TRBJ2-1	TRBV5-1	ASSPGLEGNEQF
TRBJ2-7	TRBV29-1	SAQGLAGDEQY
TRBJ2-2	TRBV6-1	ASSRPFWDTTGELF
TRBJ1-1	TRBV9	ASSVLSGTDNTEAF
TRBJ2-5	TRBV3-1	ASSQDLRQGFKETQY
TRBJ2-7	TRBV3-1	ASSQGDGARNEQY
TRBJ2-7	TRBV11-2	ASSLVVPSGSMTYEQY
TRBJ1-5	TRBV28	ASSSPYRGWSNQPQH
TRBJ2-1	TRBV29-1	SVDTIKKNRFYNEQF
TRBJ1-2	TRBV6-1	ASSVSPQAAKNYGYT
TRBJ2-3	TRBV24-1	ATSLDPAVTDTQY
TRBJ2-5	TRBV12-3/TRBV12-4	ASTRLMGQGVIETQY
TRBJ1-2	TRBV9	ASSVGRGGYNYGYT
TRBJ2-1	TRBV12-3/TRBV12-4	ASSLLQGAYNEQF
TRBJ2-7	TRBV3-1	ASSQEGAGWSYEQY
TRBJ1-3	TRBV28	ASSPGGVQNTIY
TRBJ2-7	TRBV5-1	ASSFYEGRYEQY
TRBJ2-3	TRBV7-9	ASSSIPDTQY
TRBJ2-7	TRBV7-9	ASSLPLTPYEQY
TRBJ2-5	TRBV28	ASTSIVEETQY
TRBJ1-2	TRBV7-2	ASSLVFGDRGQWGYT
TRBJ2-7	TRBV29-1	SVGHLYEQY
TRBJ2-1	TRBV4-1	ASSEYRGANEQF
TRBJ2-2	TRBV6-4	ASSVTSAPNTGELF
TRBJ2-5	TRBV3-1	ASSRTELQETQY
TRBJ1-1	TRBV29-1	SVTRDSRETEAF
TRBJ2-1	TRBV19	ASSIEGYNEQF
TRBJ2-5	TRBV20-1	SARDPGGRETQY
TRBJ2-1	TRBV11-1	ASSLLVVRTGKWNEQF
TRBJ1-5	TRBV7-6	ASSYGRGGDQPQH
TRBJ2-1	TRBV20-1	SARSSINEQF
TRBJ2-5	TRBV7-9	ASSSGVTQY
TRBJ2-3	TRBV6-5	ASSYFSSGGYTDTQY
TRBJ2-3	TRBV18	ASSPSVGFTDTQY
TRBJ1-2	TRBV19	ATGGESNYGYT
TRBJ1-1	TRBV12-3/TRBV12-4	ASSARDNTEAF
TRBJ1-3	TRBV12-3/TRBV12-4	ATFPWSGNTIY
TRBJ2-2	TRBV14	ASSQDSGELYANTGELF
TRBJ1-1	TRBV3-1	ASSRGMGVTEAF
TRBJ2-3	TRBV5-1	ASSLAKGHGDTQY